The 19 T cell receptor beta chains presented below share a single source sample, sequenced in a study of T-cell memory formation after mild COVID-19. TCRdb recomputed calls from the 5' RACE reads with MiXCR, one row per CDR3 protein. The table includes fewer than 450,000 distinct CDR3 sequences, roughly 26% detected once. Sequenced input: PBMCs or a T cell subset sorted from them (not recorded which). The origin of the receptors is an adult woman who had mild COVID-19 (a few samples of this study predate the infection). Cell type and time point are not known.

The chain carries TRBV12-3 or TRBV12-4 and TRBJ2-3, with D hard to call. This CDR3 spans 13 amino acids. Between the trimmed V and J ends, which lost 5 bases and 4 bases, there was a span of 10 bases. The CDR3 spells CASSTVGADTQYF. The CDR3 bases are TGTGCCAGCAGTACGGTCGGCGCAGATACGCAGTATTTT.

The CDR3 nucleotides read TGTGCCAGCAGAACCTTAGGAAGGAGCGCTGAAGCTTTCTTT. Its translation is CASRTLGRSAEAFF. This chain links TRBV6-5 with TRBJ1-1; D gene uncertain. Germline V gene sequence: CDR1 MNHEY, CDR2 SVGAGI. The germline V and J ends were trimmed by 6 bases and 6 bases, with 17 bases remaining between them. The CDR3 loop spans 14 amino acids.

This clonotype has just a few counts. This rearrangement joins TRBV12-3 or TRBV12-4 to TRBJ1-2; maybe TRBD1 (5 bases). V lost 3 bases and J 4 bases, leaving 12 bases between the germline ends. The CDR3 is 14 residues long. The CDR3 is CASSFAGLGYGYTF. The CDR3 region has the DNA TGTGCCAGCAGTTTTGCAGGGCTTGGCTATGGCTACACCTTC.

This clonotype was seen once. The chain joins TRBV7-9 to TRBJ1-1; D might be TRBD1 (5 bases). The CDR3 is made up of 14 amino acids. V lost 2 bases, J lost 5 bases, and 12 bases lay in between. Germline CDR1 and CDR2: SEHNR and FQNEAQ (reference sequence). The CDR3 coding sequence is TGTGCCAGCAGCTTAATGGGGGTTAGAACTGAAGCTTTCTTT. Protein sequence: CASSLMGVRTEAFF.

The V and J genes are TRBV7-8 and TRBJ2-2, with a weak D call TRBD1 (8 bases). Germline values: CDR1 SGHVS, CDR2 FQNEAQ. This CDR3 contains 18 residues. V lost 5 bases and J lost 6, with 25 bases in between. In DNA, the CDR3 is TGTGCCAGCAGCCCGCCAGACCCACCACAGGGGGGGGCCGGGGAGCTGTTTTTT. Residues: CASSPPDPPQGGAGELFF. Drawing the rest from reference TRBV7-8 and TRBJ2-2, the complete variable domain is GAGVSQSPRYKVAKRGQDVALRCDPISGHVSLFWYQQALGQGPEFLTYFQNEAQLDKSGLPSDRFFAERPEGSVSTLKIQRTQQEDSAVYLCASSPPDPPQGGAGELFFGEGSRLTVL.

This clonotype was seen a handful of times. CDR3 loop: CASSLERPPGAEAFF. The CDR3 region has the DNA TGTGCCAGCAGCTTAGAGCGACCCCCTGGGGCTGAAGCTTTCTTT. The chain joins TRBV7-6 to TRBJ1-1, with D hard to call. With 1 base removed from V and 6 bases from J, the gap between germline ends came to 15 bases. CDR3 size: 15 residues. Germline loops: CDR1 SGHVS, CDR2 FNYEAQ.

This chain connects TRBV5-6 to TRBJ2-7; D gene uncertain. CDR3 length equals 14 residues. Trimming shortened V by 1 base and J by 4 bases, and 12 bases separated the two germline ends. The germline gives CDR1 SGHDT, CDR2 YYEEEE. CDR3 amino acids: CASSLYYARYEQYF. The CDR3 region has the DNA TGTGCCAGCAGCTTGTATTACGCCCGGTACGAGCAGTACTTC.

The V gene is TRBV7-3, the J gene TRBJ1-6; D remains unclear. CDR1 SGHTA and CDR2 FQGTGA come from the germline V gene. This CDR3 is 14 amino acids long. Trimming shortened V by 4 bases and J by 10 bases, and 14 bases separated the two germline ends. DNA for the CDR3: TGTGCCAGCAGCTCGGATCCGATTTTATCACCCCTCCACTTT. This translates into CASSSDPILSPLHF. Filled out from reference TRBV7-3 and TRBJ1-6, the complete variable domain reads GAGVSQTPSNKVTEKGKYVELRCDPISGHTALYWYRQSLGQGPEFLIYFQGTGAADDSGLPNDRFFAVRPEGSVSTLKIQRTERGDSAVYLCASSSDPILSPLHFGNGTRLTVT.

This clonotype was counted between two and nine times. V usage is TRBV12-3 or TRBV12-4 and J usage is TRBJ2-7, with D possibly called TRBD1 or TRBD2 (6 bases each). Trimming stripped 0 bases from V and 3 bases from J, with 18 bases between. This CDR3 spans 17 amino acids. The CDR3 DNA reads TGTGCCAGCAGTTTAGCGGAGGGGGTCGGTGGTTACTACGAGCAGTACTTC. It yields the protein CASSLAEGVGGYYEQYF.

The chain links TRBV6-5 to TRBJ1-6; 7 bases agree with TRBD1. The CDR3 has 16 residues. CDR1 and CDR2 (germline): MNHEY, SVGAGI. Trimming at V came to 5 bases and at J to 7 bases, leaving 11 bases not matched to a gene. The CDR3 DNA follows: TGTGCCAGCAGTCTTACCAGGCAGGGGGTAAATTCACCCCTCCACTTT. It translates to CASSLTRQGVNSPLHF.

The rearrangement links TRBV12-3 or TRBV12-4 to TRBJ1-1; D gene ambiguous. The CDR3 length is 13 residues. V dropped 8 bases and J dropped 6 bases, with 16 bases sitting between them. CDR3 region: CASGQEPDAEAFF. CDR3 DNA sequence: TGTGCCAGCGGTCAGGAACCAGACGCTGAAGCTTTCTTT.

The chain combines TRBV2 with TRBJ2-7; the D call may be TRBD1 or TRBD2 (7 bases each). CDR3 length: 13 residues. V was clipped by 5 bases and J by 4 bases, with 12 bases between them. Germline V gene lookup returns CDR1 SNHLY and CDR2 FYNNEI. The CDR3, as DNA: TGTGCCAGCAGTCCAGGGGGGGTTTACGAGCAGTACTTC. It is translated as CASSPGGVYEQYF.

The chain is built from TRBV9 and TRBJ2-7; 7 nucleotides match TRBD2. Germline CDR1 and CDR2: SGDLS and YYNGEE. CDR3 size: 14 residues. Losses at the gene ends were 3 bases for V and 2 bases for J; bases not matched to a gene: 5. CDR3 sequence: CASSGSGTTYEQYF. CDR3 sequence (DNA): TGTGCCAGCAGCGGAAGCGGGACCACCTACGAGCAGTACTTC.

The CDR3 DNA sequence: TGCGCCAGCGGTCCTGCTGCGGGGTACGAGCAGTACTTC. Its translation is CASGPAAGYEQYF. V and J are TRBV10-2 and TRBJ2-7, with TRBD2 as a possible D gene (6 bases). The CDR3 totals 13 residues. Germline lookup yields CDR1 WSHSY and CDR2 SAAADI. Trimming removed 8 bases at V and 4 bases at J, with 15 bases between.

This clonotype was picked up a small number of times. The chain uses TRBV5-5 and TRBJ2-1; 9 bases map to TRBD2. Germline V gene data show CDR1 as SGHKS and CDR2 as YYEKEE (reference sequence). With V trimmed by 4 bases and J by 5 bases, 10 bases remained unmatched. The CDR3 runs to 16 residues. DNA for the CDR3: TGTGCCAGCAGCATCCTCCCGCGGGGGGGACACAATGAGCAGTTCTTC. Its protein product is CASSILPRGGHNEQFF.

This clonotype was observed a few times. The chain joins TRBV12-3 or TRBV12-4 to TRBJ1-1, with D hard to call. The germline V and J ends were trimmed by 6 bases and 1 base, with 12 bases remaining between them. The CDR3 has 14 residues. CDR3 region: CASSASASNTEAFF. CDR3 sequence (DNA): TGTGCCAGCAGCGCCTCGGCCTCGAACACTGAAGCTTTCTTT.

This clonotype was counted at least ten times. The chain employs TRBV5-1 and TRBJ2-1; D gene unclear. CDR3 length: 13 residues. CDR1 is SGHRS, CDR2 YFSETQ, per germline. The V end was cut by 1 base, the J end by 9 bases, with 11 bases between. CDR3 coding DNA: TGCGCCAGCAGCTTGCGGGCCCCGGGTGAGCAGTTCTTC. This sequence encodes CASSLRAPGEQFF. The full variable domain, in which reference TRBV5-1 and TRBJ2-1 provide the parts outside the CDR3, is KAGVTQTPRYLIKTRGQQVTLSCSPISGHRSVSWYQQTPGQGLQFLFEYFSETQRNKGNFPGRFSGRQFSNSRSEMNVSTLELGDSALYLCASSLRAPGEQFFGPGTRLTVL.

The chain has TRBV10-2 and TRBJ1-1; 9 nucleotides agree with TRBD1. Germline V gives CDR1 WSHSY, CDR2 SAAADI. The V segment lost 6 bases and the J segment 1 base; nucleotides outside the gene matches: 15. The CDR3 runs 18 residues. The CDR3 region has the DNA TGCGCCAGCAGCCCAGATCGATGGGACAGGGATCCGAACACTGAAGCTTTCTTT. Translation gives CASSPDRWDRDPNTEAFF.

The chain employs TRBV6-5 and TRBJ2-1; D perhaps matches TRBD2 (5 bases). V was shortened by 0 bases and J by 5 bases, with 17 bases between the two germline ends. The germline gives CDR1 MNHEY, CDR2 SVGAGI. CDR3 length: 17 amino acids. The CDR3 loop reads CASSYSLGRANDNEQFF. CDR3 in DNA: TGTGCCAGCAGTTACTCGTTAGGGCGGGCGAACGACAATGAGCAGTTCTTC.